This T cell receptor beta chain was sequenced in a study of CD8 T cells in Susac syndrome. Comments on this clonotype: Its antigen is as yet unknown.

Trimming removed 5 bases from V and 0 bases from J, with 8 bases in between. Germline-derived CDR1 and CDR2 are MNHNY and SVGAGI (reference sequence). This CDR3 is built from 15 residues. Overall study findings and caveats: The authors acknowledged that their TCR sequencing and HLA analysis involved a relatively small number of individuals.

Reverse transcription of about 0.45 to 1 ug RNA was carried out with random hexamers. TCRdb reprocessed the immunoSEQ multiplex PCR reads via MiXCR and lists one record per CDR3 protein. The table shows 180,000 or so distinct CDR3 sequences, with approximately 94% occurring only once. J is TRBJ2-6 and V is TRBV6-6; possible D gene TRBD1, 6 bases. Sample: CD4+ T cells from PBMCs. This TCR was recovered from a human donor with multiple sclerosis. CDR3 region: CASSLGHSGANVLTF. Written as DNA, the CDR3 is TGTGCCAGCAGTCTGGGACACTCTGGGGCCAACGTCCTGACTTTC.